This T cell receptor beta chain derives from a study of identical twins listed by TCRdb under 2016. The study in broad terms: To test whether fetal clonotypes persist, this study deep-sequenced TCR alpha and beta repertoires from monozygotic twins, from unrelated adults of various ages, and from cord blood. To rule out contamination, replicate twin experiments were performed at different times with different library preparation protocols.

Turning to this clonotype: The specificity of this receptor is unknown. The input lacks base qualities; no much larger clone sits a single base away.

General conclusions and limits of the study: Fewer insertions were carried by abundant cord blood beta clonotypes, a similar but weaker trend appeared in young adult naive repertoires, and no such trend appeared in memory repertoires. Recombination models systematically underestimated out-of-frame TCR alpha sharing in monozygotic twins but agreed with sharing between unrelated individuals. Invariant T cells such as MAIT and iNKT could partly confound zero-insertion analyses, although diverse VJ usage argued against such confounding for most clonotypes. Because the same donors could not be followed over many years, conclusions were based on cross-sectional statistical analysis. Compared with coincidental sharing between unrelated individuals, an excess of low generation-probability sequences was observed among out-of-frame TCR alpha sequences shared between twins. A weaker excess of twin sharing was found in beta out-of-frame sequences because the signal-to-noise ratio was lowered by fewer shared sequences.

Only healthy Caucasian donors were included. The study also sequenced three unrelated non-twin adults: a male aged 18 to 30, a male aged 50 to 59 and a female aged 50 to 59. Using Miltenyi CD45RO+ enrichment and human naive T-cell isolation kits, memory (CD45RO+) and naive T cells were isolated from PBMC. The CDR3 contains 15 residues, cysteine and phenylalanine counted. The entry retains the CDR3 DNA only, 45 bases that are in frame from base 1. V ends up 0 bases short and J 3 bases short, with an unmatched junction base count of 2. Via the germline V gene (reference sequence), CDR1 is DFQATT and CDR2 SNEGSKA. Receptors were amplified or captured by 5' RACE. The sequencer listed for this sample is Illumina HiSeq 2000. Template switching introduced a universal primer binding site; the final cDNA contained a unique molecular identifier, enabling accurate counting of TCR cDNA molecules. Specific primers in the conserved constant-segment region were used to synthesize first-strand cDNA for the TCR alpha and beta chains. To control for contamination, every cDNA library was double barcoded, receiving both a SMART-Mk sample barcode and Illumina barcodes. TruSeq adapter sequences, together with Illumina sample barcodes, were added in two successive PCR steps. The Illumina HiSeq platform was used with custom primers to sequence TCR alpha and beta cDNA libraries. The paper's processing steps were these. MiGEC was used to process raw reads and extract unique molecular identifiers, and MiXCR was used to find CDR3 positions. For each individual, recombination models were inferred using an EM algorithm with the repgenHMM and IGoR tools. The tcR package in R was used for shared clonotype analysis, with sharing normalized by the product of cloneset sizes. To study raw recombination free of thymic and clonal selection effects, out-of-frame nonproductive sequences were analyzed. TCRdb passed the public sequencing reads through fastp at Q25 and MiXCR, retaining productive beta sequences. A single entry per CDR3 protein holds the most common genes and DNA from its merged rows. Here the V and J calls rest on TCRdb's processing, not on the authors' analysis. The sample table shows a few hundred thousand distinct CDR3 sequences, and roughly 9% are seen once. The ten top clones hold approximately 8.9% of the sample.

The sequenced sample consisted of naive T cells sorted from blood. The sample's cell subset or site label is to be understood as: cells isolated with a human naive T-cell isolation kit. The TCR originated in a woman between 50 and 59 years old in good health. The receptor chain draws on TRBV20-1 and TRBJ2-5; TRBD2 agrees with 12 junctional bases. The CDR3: CSARDLAGGEETQYF. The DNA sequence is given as TGCAGTGCTAGAGATCTAGCGGGAGGGGAAGAGACCCAGTACTTC.